In this sample, the clone carrying this TCR beta chain turned up a few times. Its antigen remains unidentified. The identical CDR3 is also encoded by other nucleotide sequences in the sample. This specimen comes from a study of cytomegalovirus exposure and HLA in healthy donors. Study in general: Both the roughly 120 validation repertoires and the 666 first-cohort repertoires used the same platform, as reported by a later analysis. Study-level results: Clusters of TCRs from the first cohort tended to co-occur in the roughly 120 validation repertoires (as a later analysis found). The authors confirmed in vitro that a few CMV-associated chains were specific for CMV antigens.

Libraries were prepared by immunoSEQ multiplex PCR; TCRdb keeps only in-frame clonotypes and omits some of them. The sample includes under 350,000 clones, approximately 86% of them seen just once. V lost 3 bases and J lost 0, with 6 bases in between. CDR1 and CDR2 from the germline V gene are SGHRS and YFSETQ. This CDR3 has 14 residues. Sequencing was done on a sample of PBMCs. V usage is TRBV5-1 and J usage is TRBJ1-4, with a weak D call TRBD1 (5 bases). The clonotype was recovered from a woman between 18 and 29 years old in good health and CMV-seronegative. The CDR3 nucleotides read TGCGCCAGCAGCTCGACAGCAACTAATGAAAAACTGTTTTTT. Translation gives CASSSTATNEKLFF.